The rows below give T cell receptor beta chains drawn from one sample of a study of shared clonotypes between healthy human individuals. Assay used: immunoSEQ multiplex PCR; TCRdb lists only in-frame clones, some missing. This table holds 2.5 million or so clones, 90% to 95% found once. The sample was naive CD4+ T cells sorted from blood. All receptors derive from a man between 18 and 35 years old in good health. CDR3s include the opening cysteine and the closing phenylalanine or tryptophan. The D gene is left open where the match is weak. The size entry is marked missing in some rows and otherwise reads once, few, many or a size class.

clone_size	d_call	j_call	v_call	cdr3_aa	cdr3_nt
NA	NA	TRBJ2-3	TRBV12-2	CASRLAPRDTQYF	TGTGCAAGTCGCTTAGCGCCCAGAGATACGCAGTATTTT
few	NA	TRBJ1-2	TRBV2	CASSEQGIYGYTF	TGTGCCAGCAGTGAGCAGGGGATTTATGGCTACACCTTC
NA	TRBD1	TRBJ2-5	TRBV28	CASSRDRQTQETQYF	TGTGCCAGCAGTAGGGACAGACAGACTCAAGAGACCCAGTACTTC
once	NA	TRBJ2-3	TRBV25-1	CASSPRLDTQYF	TGTGCCAGCAGTCCGAGGTTAGATACGCAGTATTTT
NA	NA	TRBJ2-7	TRBV7-8	CASSHYFTVDYEQYF	TGTGCCAGCAGCCACTACTTCACCGTCGATTACGAGCAGTACTTC
once	NA	TRBJ1-2	TRBV4-2	CASSQDGLTGDYGYTF	TGTGCCAGCAGCCAAGATGGCCTAACCGGGGACTATGGCTACACCTTC
NA	NA	TRBJ1-3	TRBV30	CAWSSTTGSGNTIYF	TGTGCCTGGAGTTCTACTACAGGGTCTGGAAACACCATATATTTT
once	TRBD1	TRBJ1-6	TRBV5-6	CASSWDRVRAPLHF	TGTGCCAGCAGCTGGGACAGGGTGCGGGCACCCCTCCACTTT
once	NA	TRBJ2-7	TRBV6-1	CASSPSSELGGEQYF	TGTGCCAGCAGTCCCTCATCGGAGCTCGGGGGAGAGCAGTACTTC
NA	TRBD1	TRBJ1-3	TRBV29-1	CSVEDRDRGGNTIYF	TGCAGCGTTGAAGATCGCGACAGGGGTGGAAACACCATATATTTT
once	NA	TRBJ1-3	TRBV28	CASSPGGSKPSGNTIYF	TGTGCCAGCAGTCCGGGTGGCTCCAAGCCCTCTGGAAACACCATATATTTT
NA	NA	TRBJ2-3	TRBV6-5	CASSYSTGVFTDTQYF	TGTGCCAGCAGTTACTCTACGGGAGTTTTCACAGATACGCAGTATTTT
NA	NA	TRBJ1-1	TRBV5-1	CASSLAFGGHTEAFF	TGCGCCAGCAGCTTGGCCTTCGGGGGGCACACTGAAGCTTTCTTT
NA	NA	TRBJ2-7	TRBV7-2	CASSSLRGASYEQYF	TGTGCCAGCAGCTCCTTACGGGGGGCTTCCTACGAGCAGTACTTC
NA	TRBD1	TRBJ1-2	TRBV27	CASSPSTGGALYGYTF	TGTGCCAGCAGTCCCTCCACAGGGGGCGCGTTATATGGCTACACCTTC
once	NA	TRBJ1-5	TRBV30	CAWSLPGVVNQPQHF	TGTGCCTGGAGTCTGCCAGGGGTTGTCAATCAGCCCCAGCATTTT
NA	NA	TRBJ2-7	TRBV7-9	CASSLEGGKASNEQYF	TGTGCCAGCAGCTTAGAAGGGGGTAAAGCCTCCAACGAGCAGTACTTC
NA	TRBD1	TRBJ1-4	TRBV18	CASSPGTAANEKLFF	TGTGCCAGCTCACCGGGGACAGCGGCTAATGAAAAACTGTTTTTT
NA	NA	TRBJ2-7	TRBV30	CAWIVDHPYEQYF	TGTGCCTGGATCGTCGACCACCCCTACGAGCAGTACTTC
NA	NA	TRBJ1-5	TRBV28	CASTPSGGVLNQPQHF	TGTGCCAGCACCCCCAGTGGGGGGGTTTTGAATCAGCCCCAGCATTTT
few	NA	TRBJ1-4	TRBV6-1	CASSEGGEKLFF	TGTGCCAGCAGTGAAGGGGGGGAAAAACTGTTTTTT
NA	NA	TRBJ1-3	TRBV5-1	CASSLVPTGLSGNTIYF	TGCGCCAGCAGCTTGGTTCCCACAGGGCTCTCTGGAAACACCATATATTTT
NA	NA	TRBJ2-7	TRBV5-6	CASSFYDEQYF	TGTGCCAGCAGCTTTTACGACGAGCAGTACTTC
NA	TRBD2	TRBJ2-1	TRBV5-1	CASSWGTSGRAHNEQFF	TGCGCCAGCAGCTGGGGGACTAGCGGGAGGGCTCACAATGAGCAGTTCTTC
NA	NA	TRBJ1-1	TRBV5-1	CASKWSMNTEAFF	TGCGCCAGCAAATGGAGCATGAACACTGAAGCTTTCTTT
NA	TRBD2	TRBJ2-6	TRBV18	CASSPTRLAVQSGANVLTF	TGTGCCAGCTCACCAACTAGACTAGCGGTACAGTCTGGGGCCAACGTCCTGACTTTC
NA	NA	TRBJ2-3	TRBV7-2	CASSLKTGFTDTQYF	TGTGCCAGCAGCTTAAAAACGGGCTTCACAGATACGCAGTATTTT
NA	TRBD1	TRBJ2-7	TRBV6-5	CASKTGGGGEQYF	TGTGCCAGCAAGACAGGGGGCGGGGGCGAGCAGTACTTC
NA	NA	TRBJ2-1	TRBV6-6	CASSWDQEQFF	TGTGCCAGCAGCTGGGACCAGGAGCAGTTCTTC
NA	TRBD2	TRBJ2-1	TRBV11-2	CASSLEASGISGTNEQFF	TGTGCCAGCAGCTTAGAGGCTAGCGGGATTTCTGGTACGAATGAGCAGTTCTTC
NA	TRBD2	TRBJ2-7	TRBV5-1	CASSSSGEGYEQYF	TGCGCCAGCAGCTCCAGCGGGGAGGGCTACGAGCAGTACTTC
NA	TRBD2	TRBJ2-6	TRBV9	CASRGTSGIGANVLTF	TGTGCCAGCAGGGGGACTAGCGGGATTGGGGCCAACGTCCTGACTTTC
NA	TRBD1	TRBJ1-1	TRBV6-6	CASSYGQGATEAFF	TGTGCCAGCAGTTACGGTCAGGGGGCGACTGAAGCTTTCTTT
NA	NA	TRBJ2-3	TRBV4-3	CASSQDGGASTDTQYF	TGCGCCAGCAGCCAAGATGGCGGCGCTAGCACAGATACGCAGTATTTT
NA	NA	TRBJ2-7	TRBV4-3	CASSQAVTPSYEQYF	TGCGCCAGCAGCCAGGCCGTGACACCTTCCTACGAGCAGTACTTC
NA	NA	TRBJ2-6	TRBV2	CASRAGAGANVLTF	TGTGCCAGCAGAGCAGGGGCTGGGGCCAACGTCCTGACTTTC
NA	NA	TRBJ1-2	TRBV6-5	CASRDTGNYGYTF	TGTGCCAGCAGGGATACAGGAAACTATGGCTACACCTTC
NA	NA	TRBJ1-6	TRBV15	CATSRDAGSGSPLHF	TGTGCCACCAGCAGAGATGCCGGATCAGGGTCACCCCTCCACTTT
NA	NA	TRBJ1-1	TRBV18	CASSPPGRPNTEAFF	TGTGCCAGCTCACCCCCCGGCAGGCCCAACACTGAAGCTTTCTTT
NA	TRBD2	TRBJ2-5	TRBV5-6	CASSLASRGGETQYF	TGTGCCAGCAGCTTGGCCTCGCGGGGGGGCGAGACCCAGTACTTC
NA	TRBD2	TRBJ2-5	TRBV2	CASSEFRGSGGLVETQYF	TGTGCCAGCAGTGAGTTCCGGGGTAGCGGGGGCCTCGTAGAGACCCAGTACTTC
NA	NA	TRBJ1-2	TRBV7-9	CASSLGGNNYGYTF	TGTGCCAGCAGCTTGGGGGGAAATAACTATGGCTACACCTTC
NA	TRBD2	TRBJ2-3	TRBV7-3	CASSPYRGTFTSGGQSTDTQYF	TGTGCCAGCAGCCCGTACAGGGGGACGTTTACTAGCGGGGGACAAAGCACAGATACGCAGTATTTT
NA	TRBD1	TRBJ2-6	TRBV6-1	CASSDTGQGTGANVLTF	TGTGCCAGCAGTGACACGGGACAGGGGACCGGGGCCAACGTCCTGACTTTC
NA	TRBD2	TRBJ2-5	TRBV4-1	CASSPLERGRGETQYF	TGCGCCAGCAGCCCCCTCGAGCGGGGGCGGGGAGAGACCCAGTACTTC
NA	NA	TRBJ2-5	TRBV19	CASGSTETQYF	TGTGCCAGTGGGTCGACGGAGACCCAGTACTTC
NA	NA	TRBJ2-1	TRBV6-6	CASRLRPDNEQFF	TGTGCCAGCAGACTGCGACCGGACAATGAGCAGTTCTTC
NA	TRBD2	TRBJ2-7	TRBV5-6	CASSFWLAGDSYEQYF	TGTGCCAGCAGCTTCTGGCTAGCGGGCGACTCCTACGAGCAGTACTTC
NA	NA	TRBJ2-7	TRBV29-1	CSVRPGPGDEQYF	TGCAGCGTTCGCCCCGGCCCCGGGGACGAGCAGTACTTC
NA	NA	TRBJ1-3	TRBV19	CASTPGHRSGNTIYF	TGTGCCAGTACCCCGGGACATCGCTCTGGAAACACCATATATTTT